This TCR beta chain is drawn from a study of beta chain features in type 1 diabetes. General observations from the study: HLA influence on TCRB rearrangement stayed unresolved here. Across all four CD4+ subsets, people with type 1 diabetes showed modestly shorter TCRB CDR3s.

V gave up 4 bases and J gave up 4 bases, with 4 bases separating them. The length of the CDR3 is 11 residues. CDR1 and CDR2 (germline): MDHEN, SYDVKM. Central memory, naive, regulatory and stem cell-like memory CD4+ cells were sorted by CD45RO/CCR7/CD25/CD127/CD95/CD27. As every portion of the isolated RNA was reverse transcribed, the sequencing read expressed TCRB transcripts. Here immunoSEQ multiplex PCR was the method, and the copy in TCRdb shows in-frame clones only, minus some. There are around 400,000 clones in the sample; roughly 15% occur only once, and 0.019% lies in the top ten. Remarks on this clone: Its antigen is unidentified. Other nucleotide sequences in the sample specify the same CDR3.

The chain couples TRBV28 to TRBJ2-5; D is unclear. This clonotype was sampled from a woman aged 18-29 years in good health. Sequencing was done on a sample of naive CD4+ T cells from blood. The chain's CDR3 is CASSSRETQYF. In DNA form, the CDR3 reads TGTGCCAGCAGTTCTAGAGAGACCCAGTACTTC.